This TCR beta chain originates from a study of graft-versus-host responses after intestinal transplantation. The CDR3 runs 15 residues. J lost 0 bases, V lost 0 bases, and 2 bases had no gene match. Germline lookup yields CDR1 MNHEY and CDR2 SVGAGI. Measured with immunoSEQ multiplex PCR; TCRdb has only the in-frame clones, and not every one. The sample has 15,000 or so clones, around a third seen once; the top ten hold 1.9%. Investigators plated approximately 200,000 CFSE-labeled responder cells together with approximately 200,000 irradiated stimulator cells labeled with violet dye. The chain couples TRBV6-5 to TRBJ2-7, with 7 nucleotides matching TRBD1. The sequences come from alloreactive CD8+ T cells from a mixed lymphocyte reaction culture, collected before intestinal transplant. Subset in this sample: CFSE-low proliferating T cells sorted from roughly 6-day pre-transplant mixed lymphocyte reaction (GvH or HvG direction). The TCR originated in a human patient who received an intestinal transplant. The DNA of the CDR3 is TGTGCCAGCAGTTACTCGGGGACAGACTCCTACGAGCAGTACTTC. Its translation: CASSYSGTDSYEQYF.